One T cell receptor beta chain is described in this entry. As yet, its antigen is unknown. Sequenced by immunoSEQ multiplex PCR; TCRdb stores in-frame clones only, minus some. Found here are 9,500 to 14,000 clones, roughly 80% of them singletons; the top ten hold about 38%. V lost 5 bases and J lost 4, with 15 bases in between. CDR1 is LNHDA, CDR2 SQIVND, per germline (reference sequence). This CDR3 contains 14 residues. The data were obtained in a study of PD-1 blockade in classical Hodgkin lymphoma. Points from the study as a whole: Newly diagnosed patients and complete responders had comparable diversity at baseline.

Every patient relapsed after autologous stem cell transplantation, and brentuximab vedotin exposure varied. Magnetic negative selection was used to purify CD8+ T cells from thawed PBMCs. The sequencing here drew on CD8+ T cells from blood, taken at baseline. The V call is TRBV19, the J call TRBJ2-7; D gene ambiguous. This TCR was sampled from a human donor with classical Hodgkin lymphoma. The CDR3 sequence: CASSFSSSSYEQYF. The CDR3 DNA is TGTGCCAGTAGTTTTTCCAGCAGCTCGTACGAGCAGTACTTC.